Below, 25 T cell receptor beta chains from the same sample are listed, as sequenced in a study of T cell responses to AZD1222 COVID-19 vaccine. Measured with immunoSEQ multiplex PCR; TCRdb has only the in-frame clones, and not every one. The table shows about 120,000 clones, with around 92% occurring only once. The sequenced sample was peripheral blood, obtained on day 0 of AZD1222 vaccination. The receptors shown here come from an adult in good health.

The chain recombines TRBV2 with TRBJ1-4; D perhaps matches TRBD1 (5 bases). The CDR3 loop spans 15 amino acids. CDR1 is SNHLY, CDR2 FYNNEI, per germline. Trimming removed 8 bases from V and 4 bases from J, with 17 bases in between. The CDR3 bases are TGTGCCAGCGTTCCCCCGGGACCCCTTAATGAAAAACTGTTTTTT. It specifies CASVPPGPLNEKLFF.

A single count supports this clone. The chain uses TRBV4-1 and TRBJ2-7, with D uncertain. The germline gives CDR1 MGHRA, CDR2 YSYEKL. V was shortened by 6 bases and J by 3 bases, with 15 bases between the two germline ends. This CDR3 has 14 residues. The CDR3 coding sequence is TGCGCCAGCAGTCAGACTCCAAGGTACTACGAGCAGTACTTC. Protein product: CASSQTPRYYEQYF.

The chain links TRBV18 to TRBJ1-3; 9 bases match TRBD1. CDR3 length: 17 amino acids. CDR1 is KGHSH and CDR2 is LQKENI in the germline V gene. V was pared by 5 bases and J by 0 bases, with 8 bases of the junction left unmatched. The CDR3 sequence is CASSKLGTGLSGNTIYF. CDR3 coding DNA: TGTGCCAGCTCAAAGCTCGGGACAGGGCTCTCTGGAAACACCATATATTTT.

The chain has TRBV5-1 and TRBJ1-1; 10 nucleotides match TRBD1. The CDR3 loop spans 15 amino acids. V lost 4 bases to trimming and J lost 1 base; unmatched junction nucleotides: 4. Per the germline V gene, CDR1 is SGHRS and CDR2 is YFSETQ. The CDR3 DNA reads TGCGCCAGCAGCACCAGGACAGGGGGGAACACTGAAGCTTTCTTT. It codes for CASSTRTGGNTEAFF.

The chain's CDR3 is CASSLAGRVSYEQYF. Here the CDR3 DNA reads TGTGCCAGCAGTTTGGCGGGACGGGTCTCATACGAGCAGTACTTC. V usage is TRBV6-6 and J usage is TRBJ2-7, with D possibly matching TRBD2 (6 bases). Germline assignment: CDR1 MNHNY and CDR2 SVGAGI (reference sequence). This CDR3 comprises 15 residues. V lost 4 bases to trimming and J lost 4 bases, with 17 bases between them.

V and J are TRBV6-2 or TRBV6-3 and TRBJ2-1, with 14 positions matching TRBD2. The CDR3 totals 16 residues. Unmatched junction bases numbered 7, after V lost 4 bases and J lost 8 bases. Per germline, CDR1 MNHEY and CDR2 SVGEGT. As DNA, the CDR3 is TGTGCCAGCAGTTTGGGGACTAGCGGGAGTTGGGATGAGCAGTTCTTC. This encodes CASSLGTSGSWDEQFF.

The chain is built from TRBV19 and TRBJ1-1; tentative D call: TRBD1 (5 bases). Trimming stripped 8 bases from V and 0 bases from J, with 19 bases between. The CDR3 runs to 16 residues. Germline V gene lookup returns CDR1 LNHDA and CDR2 SQIVND (reference sequence). The CDR3 bases are TGTGCCAGTCAACTAGGGGTGTTAGTAATGAACACTGAAGCTTTCTTT. Amino acid sequence: CASQLGVLVMNTEAFF.

This clone was detected a few times. The rearrangement links TRBV4-1 to TRBJ1-4, with 11 bases identical to TRBD1. The CDR3 covers 14 residues. CDR1 is MGHRA, CDR2 YSYEKL, per germline. V lost 5 bases and J lost 7; bases outside the gene matches: 3. The CDR3 sequence is CASSSGTGGEKLFF. The DNA of the CDR3 is TGCGCCAGCAGCTCCGGGACAGGGGGTGAAAAACTGTTTTTT.

In this sample, this clone turned up once. The rearrangement joins TRBV15 to TRBJ1-2, with no clear D. V lost 1 base to trimming and J lost 8 bases, with 17 bases between them. CDR3 size: 15 residues. The V gene's germline CDR1 is LNHNV and CDR2 YYDKDF (reference sequence). The CDR3 DNA sequence: TGTGCCACCAGCAGAGTACCGATGGCTACTGGGGGCTACACCTTC. It specifies CATSRVPMATGGYTF.

This clone was seen a single time. The chain is built from TRBV6-2 or TRBV6-3 and TRBJ1-5, with TRBD1 matching over 7 bases. Germline CDR1 reads MNHEY; CDR2 reads SVGEGT. V lost 5 bases to trimming and J lost 5 bases; unmatched junction nucleotides: 6. This CDR3 contains 14 residues. In DNA form, the CDR3 reads TGTGCCAGCAGTGCTAGGGGGCGAGATCAGCCCCAGCATTTT. The encoded protein is CASSARGRDQPQHF.

CDR3 nucleotide sequence: TGTGCCAGCAGCTTAGTTTTTTCCCCGCGGACAGGTCGTAATGAAAAACTGTTTTTT. It encodes CASSLVFSPRTGRNEKLFF. The chain joins TRBV7-9 to TRBJ1-4, with TRBD1 identical over 7 bases. This CDR3 is built from 19 residues. Trimming took 1 base from V and 4 from J; bases not matched to a gene: 15. Germline V gives CDR1 SEHNR, CDR2 FQNEAQ (reference sequence).

This sequence joins TRBV5-4 and TRBJ2-3; a weak D match, TRBD1 (5 bases). The CDR3 runs to 16 residues. CDR1 and CDR2 from the germline V gene are SGHNT and YYREEE (reference sequence). Trimming left V 4 bases short and J 4 bases short, with 19 bases between. The CDR3 protein is CASSPAWGSPPDTQYF. The DNA for the CDR3 is TGTGCCAGCAGCCCCGCTTGGGGCTCCCCCCCAGATACGCAGTATTTT. The whole variable domain, remainder taken from reference TRBV5-4 and TRBJ2-3, is ETGVTQSPTHLIKTRGQQVTLRCSSQSGHNTVSWYQQALGQGPQFIFQYYREEENGRGNFPPRFSGLQFPNYSSELNVNALELDDSALYLCASSPAWGSPPDTQYFGPGTRLTVL.

The chain recombines TRBV15 with TRBJ2-7, with a weak D call TRBD2 (5 bases). CDR3 length: 13 amino acids. CDR1 is LNHNV and CDR2 is YYDKDF in the germline V gene (reference sequence). Trimming took off 5 bases at V and 4 bases at J, with 12 bases between the two ends. Here the CDR3 reads CATSLRRGYEQYF. CDR3 DNA: TGTGCCACCAGCCTCCGCCGAGGGTACGAGCAGTACTTC.

The V call is TRBV11-3, the J call TRBJ2-7; 7 nucleotides line up with TRBD1. CDR1 and CDR2 from the germline V gene are SGHNT and YENEEA. V was pared by 4 bases and J by 9 bases, with 9 bases of the junction left unmatched. CDR3 length: 13 residues. The CDR3 sequence: CASSSRDSSWQYF. CDR3 sequence (DNA): TGTGCCAGCAGCTCCCGGGACAGTTCGTGGCAGTACTTC.

In this sample, this clone turned up once. The V and J genes are TRBV9 and TRBJ2-2; weak D call: TRBD1 (6 bases). Per germline, CDR1 SGDLS and CDR2 YYNGEE. Trimming removed 6 bases at V and 5 bases at J, with 8 bases between. The CDR3 consists of 12 residues. CDR3 amino acids: CASNQGTGELFF. CDR3 DNA sequence: TGTGCCAGCAACCAGGGGACCGGGGAGCTGTTTTTT.

The chain carries TRBV2 and TRBJ2-7; D not resolved. CDR1 is SNHLY, CDR2 FYNNEI, per germline. Trimming took off 4 bases at V and 3 bases at J, with 16 bases between the two ends. This CDR3 is 15 amino acids long. The CDR3 region is CASSAPTILVYEQYF. The CDR3 DNA follows: TGTGCCAGCAGTGCACCAACTATATTGGTCTACGAGCAGTACTTC.

V and J are TRBV6-5 and TRBJ2-1; D could derive from TRBD1 or TRBD2 (6 bases each). Germline assignment: CDR1 MNHEY and CDR2 SVGAGI. The V gene lost 4 bases and the J gene lost 0 bases, with 13 bases spanning the gap. This CDR3 comprises 16 residues. The CDR3 is CASSWTSGASYNEQFF. In DNA, the CDR3 is TGTGCCAGCAGTTGGACCTCGGGGGCCTCCTACAATGAGCAGTTCTTC.

V is TRBV5-6 and J is TRBJ2-7; 7 positions match TRBD2. This CDR3 is 15 amino acids long. V shed 0 bases, J shed 4 bases, and the junction held 7 bases outside the gene matches. The V gene's germline CDR1 is SGHDT and CDR2 YYEEEE. The CDR3 here is CASSLGRGKGYEQYF. In DNA, the CDR3 is TGTGCCAGCAGCTTGGGGCGGGGGAAAGGGTACGAGCAGTACTTC.

This chain links TRBV4-3 with TRBJ2-7; 9 positions match TRBD1. V lost 1 base, J lost 4 bases, and 5 bases stayed unmatched. There are 15 residues in the CDR3. Germline CDR1 and CDR2: LGHNA and YSLEER. The CDR3 spells CASSQVGQGRYEQYF. In DNA form, the CDR3 reads TGCGCCAGCAGCCAAGTGGGACAGGGCAGGTACGAGCAGTACTTC.

The rearrangement joins TRBV11-2 to TRBJ2-7; no definite D call. The length of the CDR3 is 13 residues. CDR1 is SGHAT, CDR2 FQNNGV, per germline. Trimming cost V 4 bases and J 7 bases, with 14 bases left between them. In DNA form, the CDR3 reads TGTGCCAGCAGCTGGGGAAGCGCCCTGGAGCAGTACTTC. Translated, it gives CASSWGSALEQYF.

The rearrangement links TRBV10-3 to TRBJ2-1, with TRBD1 as a possible D gene (6 bases). Germline CDR1 is ENHRY and CDR2 is SYGVKD. V dropped 10 bases and J dropped 5 bases, with 12 bases sitting between them. This CDR3 is built from 12 residues. CDR3 amino acids: CATRDKDNEQFF. Written as DNA, the CDR3 is TGTGCCACCCGGGACAAGGACAATGAGCAGTTCTTC.

This chain connects TRBV5-6 to TRBJ1-2; TRBD1 aligns across 9 bases. Trimming cost V 4 bases and J 5 bases; bases outside gene matches: 9. This CDR3 is built from 15 residues. Germline values: CDR1 SGHDT, CDR2 YYEEEE. The CDR3 protein is CASSLRDRVRYGYTF. CDR3 bases: TGTGCCAGCAGCCTCCGGGACAGGGTCAGATATGGCTACACCTTC.

This clone appeared once. The chain carries TRBV19 and TRBJ1-2, with a weak D call TRBD1 (5 bases). There are 14 residues in the CDR3. The germline CDR1 and CDR2 sequences are LNHDA and SQIVND (reference sequence). V lost 3 bases and J lost 2, with 10 bases in between. Here the CDR3 reads CASSIRQGNYGYTF. The CDR3 region has the DNA TGTGCCAGTAGTATCCGCCAGGGAAACTATGGCTACACCTTC.

CDR3 sequence reads: CASSLNPGGSYEQYF. In DNA, the CDR3 is TGTGCCAGCAGCTTAAATCCAGGGGGCTCCTACGAGCAGTACTTC. The chain recombines TRBV7-2 with TRBJ2-7, with TRBD1 matching 7 bases. J gave up 0 bases and V 2 bases, and 4 bases lay outside the gene matches. The length of the CDR3 is 15 residues. Per the germline V gene, CDR1 is SGHTA and CDR2 is FQGNSA.

The rearrangement joins TRBV5-7 to TRBJ1-5, with no clear D. TRBV5-7 is an ORF, with its function uncertain. The CDR3 spans 16 residues. Trimming stripped 4 bases from V and 2 bases from J, with 16 bases between. The CDR3 DNA reads TGTGCCAGCAGCCTTCCCCCTCGGAGGGGCAATCAGCCCCAGCATTTT. Translation: CASSLPPRRGNQPQHF.